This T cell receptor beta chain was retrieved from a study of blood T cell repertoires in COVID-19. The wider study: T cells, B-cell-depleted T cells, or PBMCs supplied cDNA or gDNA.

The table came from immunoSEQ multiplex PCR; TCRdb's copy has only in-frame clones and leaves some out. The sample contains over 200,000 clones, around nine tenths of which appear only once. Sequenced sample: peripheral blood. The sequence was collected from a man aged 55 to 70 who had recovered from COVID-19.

DNA for the CDR3: TGTGCCAGCAGCTCTTGGGACAGCTCCACTGAAGCTTTCTTT. Translating gives CASSSWDSSTEAFF. The chain carries TRBV3-1 (or the pseudogene TRBV3-2) and TRBJ1-1, with 7 bases identical to TRBD1. Losses at the gene ends were 5 bases for V and 4 bases for J; bases not matched to a gene: 7. CDR3 length: 14 residues. Germline V gives CDR1 LGHDT, CDR2 YNNKEL (reference sequence).